This T cell receptor (beta chain) was recorded in a study of OX40 agonist ivuxolimab in advanced cancers. Germline V gives CDR1 SGHTA, CDR2 FQGNSA. CDR3 length: 14 amino acids. Deletions cut 1 base from V and 7 bases from J, with 13 bases between. Assay: immunoSEQ multiplex PCR; the TCRdb copy retains only in-frame clones and omits some. The table records 35,000 to 50,000 clones, almost 90% of them present only once. Sampling times: baseline, cycle 4 day 1, cycle 7 day 1. This clonotype originated in an adult with an advanced solid tumor such as melanoma, head and neck, liver or kidney cancer. This chain uses TRBV7-2 with TRBJ1-2, with D unresolved. This specimen was CD4+ or CD8+ T cells sorted from blood, taken in a trial of the OX40 agonist ivuxolimab. The CDR3 reads CASSLEWLGGGYTF. The CDR3 nucleotides are TGTGCCAGCAGCTTAGAGTGGTTGGGCGGTGGCTACACCTTC.